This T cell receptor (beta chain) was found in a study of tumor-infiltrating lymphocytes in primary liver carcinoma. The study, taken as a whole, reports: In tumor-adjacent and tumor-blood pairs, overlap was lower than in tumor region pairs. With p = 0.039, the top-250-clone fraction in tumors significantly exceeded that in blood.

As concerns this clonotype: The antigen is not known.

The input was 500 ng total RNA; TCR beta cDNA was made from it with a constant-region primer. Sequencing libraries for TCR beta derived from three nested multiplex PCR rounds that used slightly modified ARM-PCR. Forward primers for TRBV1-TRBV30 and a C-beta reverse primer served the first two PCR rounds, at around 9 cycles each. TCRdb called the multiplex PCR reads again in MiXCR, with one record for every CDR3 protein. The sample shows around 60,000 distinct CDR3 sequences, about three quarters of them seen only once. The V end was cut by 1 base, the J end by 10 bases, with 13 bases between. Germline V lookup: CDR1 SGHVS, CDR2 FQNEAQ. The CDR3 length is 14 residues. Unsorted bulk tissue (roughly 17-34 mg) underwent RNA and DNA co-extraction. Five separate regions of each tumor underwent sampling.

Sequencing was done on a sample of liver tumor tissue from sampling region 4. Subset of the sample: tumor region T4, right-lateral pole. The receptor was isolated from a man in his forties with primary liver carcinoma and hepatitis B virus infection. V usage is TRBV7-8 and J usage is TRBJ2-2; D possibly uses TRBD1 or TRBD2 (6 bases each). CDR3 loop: CASSLVSRDKELFF. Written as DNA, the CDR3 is TGTGCCAGCAGCTTAGTTTCGCGGGACAAGGAGCTGTTTTTT.